This T cell receptor beta chain was captured by sequencing in a study of cytotoxic CD8 clonotypes in ibrutinib-treated CLL. Study information: The study included 11 relapsed/refractory and under 16 treatment-naive patients; approximately 17 had IGHV unmutated disease. Study outcomes and limitations: Baseline clonality, above age-matched healthy donor levels, tracked circulating CD8+ T-cell counts.

This CDR3 region has 13 residues. V lost 7 bases and J 1 base, leaving 11 bases between the germline ends. Germline lookup yields CDR1 MDHEN and CDR2 SYDVKM. With respect to this clone: Its specificity is not known.

Clones were read by immunoSEQ multiplex PCR, and TCRdb kept only the in-frame ones, dropping some. Among almost 250,000 clones listed, under 80% were seen once. The sequence came from a human donor with chronic lymphocytic leukemia. This specimen was PBMCs, taken after 24 months of ibrutinib treatment. The chain uses TRBV28 and TRBJ2-7, with D unclear. The CDR3 DNA is TGTGCCAGCACCCAGGACGGTTCCTACGAGCAGTACTTC. Protein: CASTQDGSYEQYF.